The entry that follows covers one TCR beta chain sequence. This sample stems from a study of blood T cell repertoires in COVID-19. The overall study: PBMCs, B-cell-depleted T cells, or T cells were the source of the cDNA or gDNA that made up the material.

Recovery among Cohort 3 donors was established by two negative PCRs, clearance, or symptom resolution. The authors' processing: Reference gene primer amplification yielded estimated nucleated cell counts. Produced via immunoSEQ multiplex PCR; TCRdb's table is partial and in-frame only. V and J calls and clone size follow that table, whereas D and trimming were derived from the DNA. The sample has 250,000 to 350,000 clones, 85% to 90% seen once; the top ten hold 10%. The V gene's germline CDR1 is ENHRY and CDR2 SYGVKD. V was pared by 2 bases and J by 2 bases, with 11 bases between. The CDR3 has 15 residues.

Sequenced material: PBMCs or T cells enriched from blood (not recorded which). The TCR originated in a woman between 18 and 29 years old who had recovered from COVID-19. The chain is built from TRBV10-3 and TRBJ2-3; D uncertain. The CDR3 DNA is TGTGCCATCAGTGAGAACCCAGCGCCCACAGATACGCAGTATTTT. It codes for CAISENPAPTDTQYF.